This TCR beta chain was profiled in a study of identical twins. This clonotype was seen a few times. A single record per CDR3 protein comes from TCRdb applying MiXCR to the 5' RACE reads. The data show just over 450,000 distinct CDR3 sequences, 13% to 15% seen once. From germline, CDR1 is MNHEY and CDR2 SMNVEV (reference sequence). V lost 4 bases, J lost 5 bases, and 16 bases lay in between. The CDR3 loop spans 15 amino acids. These data were also filed under a second study, of yellow fever vaccine responses in identical twins.

The receptor's source is a woman aged 18-29 years in good health. The chain couples TRBV27 to TRBJ2-3; D tentatively reads TRBD1 or TRBD2 (6 bases each). Sequences were obtained from CD4+ T cells sorted from blood. CDR3 coding DNA: TGTGCCAGCAGTTCGCAGGGGCGGGGTGTAGATACGCAGTATTTT. Its translation: CASSSQGRGVDTQYF.